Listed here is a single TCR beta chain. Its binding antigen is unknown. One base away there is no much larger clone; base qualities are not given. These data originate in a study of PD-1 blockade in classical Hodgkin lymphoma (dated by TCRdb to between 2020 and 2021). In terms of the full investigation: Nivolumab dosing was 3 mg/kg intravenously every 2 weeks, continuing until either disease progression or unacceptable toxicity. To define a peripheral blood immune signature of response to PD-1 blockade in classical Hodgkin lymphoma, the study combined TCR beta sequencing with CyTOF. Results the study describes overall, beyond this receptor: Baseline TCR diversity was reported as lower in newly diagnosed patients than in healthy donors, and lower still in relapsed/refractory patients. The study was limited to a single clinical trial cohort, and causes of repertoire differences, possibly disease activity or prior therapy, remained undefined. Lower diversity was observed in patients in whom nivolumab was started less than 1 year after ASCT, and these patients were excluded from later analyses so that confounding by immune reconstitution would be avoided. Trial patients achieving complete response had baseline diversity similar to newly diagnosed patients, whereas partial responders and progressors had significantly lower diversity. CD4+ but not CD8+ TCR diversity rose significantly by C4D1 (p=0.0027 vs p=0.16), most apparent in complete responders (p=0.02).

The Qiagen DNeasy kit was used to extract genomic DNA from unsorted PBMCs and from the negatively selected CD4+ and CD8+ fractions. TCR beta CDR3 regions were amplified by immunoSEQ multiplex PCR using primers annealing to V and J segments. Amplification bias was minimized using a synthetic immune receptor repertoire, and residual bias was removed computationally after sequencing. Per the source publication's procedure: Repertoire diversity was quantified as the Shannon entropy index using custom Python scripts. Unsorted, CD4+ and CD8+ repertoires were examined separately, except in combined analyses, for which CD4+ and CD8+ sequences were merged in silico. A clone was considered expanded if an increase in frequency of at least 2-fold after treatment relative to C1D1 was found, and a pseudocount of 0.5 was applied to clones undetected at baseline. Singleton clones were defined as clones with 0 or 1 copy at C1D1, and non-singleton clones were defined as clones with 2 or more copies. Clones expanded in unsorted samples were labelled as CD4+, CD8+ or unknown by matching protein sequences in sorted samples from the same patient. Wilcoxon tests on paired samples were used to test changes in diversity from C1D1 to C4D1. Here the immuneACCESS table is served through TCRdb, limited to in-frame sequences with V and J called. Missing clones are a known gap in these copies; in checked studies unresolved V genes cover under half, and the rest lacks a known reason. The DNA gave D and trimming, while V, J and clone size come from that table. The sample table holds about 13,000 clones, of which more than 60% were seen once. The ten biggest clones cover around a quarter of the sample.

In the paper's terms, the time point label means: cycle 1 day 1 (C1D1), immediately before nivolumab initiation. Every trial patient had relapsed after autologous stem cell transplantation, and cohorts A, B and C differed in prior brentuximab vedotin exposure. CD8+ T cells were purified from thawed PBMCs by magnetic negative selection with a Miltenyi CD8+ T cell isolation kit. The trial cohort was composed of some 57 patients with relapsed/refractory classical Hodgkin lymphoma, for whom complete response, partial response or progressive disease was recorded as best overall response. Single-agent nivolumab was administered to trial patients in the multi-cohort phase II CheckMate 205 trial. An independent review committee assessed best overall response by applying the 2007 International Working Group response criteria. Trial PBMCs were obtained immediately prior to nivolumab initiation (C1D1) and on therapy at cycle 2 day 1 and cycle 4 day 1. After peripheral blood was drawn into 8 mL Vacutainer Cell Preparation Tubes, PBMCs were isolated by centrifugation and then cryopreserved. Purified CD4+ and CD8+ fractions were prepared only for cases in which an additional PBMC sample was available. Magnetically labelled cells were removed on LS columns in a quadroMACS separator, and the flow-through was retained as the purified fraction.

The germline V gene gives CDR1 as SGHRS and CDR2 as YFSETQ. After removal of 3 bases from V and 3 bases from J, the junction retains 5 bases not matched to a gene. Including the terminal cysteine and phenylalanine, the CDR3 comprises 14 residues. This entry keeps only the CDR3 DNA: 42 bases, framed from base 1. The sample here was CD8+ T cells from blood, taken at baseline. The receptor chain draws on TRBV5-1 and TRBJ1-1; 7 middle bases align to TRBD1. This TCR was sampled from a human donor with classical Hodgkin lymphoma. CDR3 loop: CASSSQGGDTEAFF. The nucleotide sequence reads TGCGCCAGCAGCTCCCAGGGGGGGGACACTGAAGCTTTCTTT.